The 27 T cell receptor beta chains below all came from one sample that was sequenced in a study of blood T cell repertoires in COVID-19. Some clones are missing from TCRdb's copy, which holds only in-frame ones; the method was immunoSEQ multiplex PCR. The sample includes some 110,000 clones, roughly 82% seen only once; the top ten take about 5%. Sequencing input: peripheral blood. These receptors were taken from a man aged 55-75 years with acute or convalescent COVID-19.

V and J are TRBV6-1 and TRBJ2-4; 8 bases fit TRBD1. Germline V gene lookup returns CDR1 MNHNS and CDR2 SASEGT. CDR3 size: 16 residues. Trimming removed 2 bases from V and 3 bases from J; junction bases left unmatched: 6. CDR3 nucleotides: TGTGCCAGCAGTGAATACAGGGGGTTGTTCAAAAACATTCAGTACTTC. Translating it yields CASSEYRGLFKNIQYF.

The rearrangement uses TRBV7-2 and TRBJ1-6; 8 bases map to TRBD1. Germline-derived CDR1 and CDR2 are SGHTA and FQGNSA. The CDR3 extends over 17 amino acids. Unmatched junction bases numbered 13, after V lost 2 bases and J lost 10 bases. CDR3 sequence reads: CASSLQGQGQRQSPLHF. The CDR3 bases are TGTGCCAGCAGCTTACAAGGACAGGGTCAACGGCAATCACCCCTCCACTTT.

This sequence joins TRBV18 and TRBJ2-2; D remains ambiguous. CDR1 and CDR2 (germline): KGHSH, LQKENI. V was shortened by 9 bases and J by 7 bases, with 15 bases between the two germline ends. The CDR3 has 13 amino acids. Here the CDR3 DNA reads TGTGCCAGTAACGTGGTAGCTCACGGGGAGCTGTTTTTT. This codes for CASNVVAHGELFF. Using reference TRBV18 and TRBJ2-2 for the parts outside the CDR3, the full variable domain is NAGVMQNPRHLVRRRGQEARLRCSPMKGHSHVYWYRQLPEEGLKFMVYLQKENIIDESGMPKERFSAEFPKEGPSILRIQQVVRGDSAAYFCASNVVAHGELFFGEGSRLTVL.

As for this clone: One junction end does not reproduce the germline sequence, and a read error may be involved. The chain carries TRBV18 and TRBJ2-7; possibly TRBD1 for D (6 bases). The germline V gene encodes CDR1 KGHSH and CDR2 LQKENI. The CDR3 runs to 12 residues. The CDR3 DNA sequence: TGTGCCAGCTCTCCCACCCCGGACAGCCCTTTCTTC. Translation: CASSPTPDSPFF. Based on the CDR3 plus reference TRBV18 and TRBJ2-7, the full variable domain is NAGVMQNPRHLVRRRGQEARLRCSPMKGHSHVYWYRQLPEEGLKFMVYLQKENIIDESGMPKERFSAEFPKEGPSILRIQQVVRGDSAAYFCASSPTPDSPFFGPGTRLTVT.

This chain links TRBV5-4 with TRBJ2-7; 9 positions match TRBD1. V shed 2 bases, J shed 4 bases, and the junction held 1 base outside the gene matches. The CDR3 is made up of 13 amino acids. Germline loops: CDR1 SGHNT, CDR2 YYREEE (reference sequence). The CDR3 DNA reads as TGTGCCAGCAGCTTTGGGACAGGGTACGAGCAGTACTTC. This gives the protein CASSFGTGYEQYF.

The chain carries TRBV5-1 and TRBJ1-4; D call uncertain. Germline V gene data show CDR1 as SGHRS and CDR2 as YFSETQ. The CDR3 sequence is 15 residues long. The V end lost 2 bases, the J end lost 0 bases, and 8 bases lay between the germline ends. The chain's CDR3 is CASSFELATNEKLFF. In nucleotides, the CDR3 is TGCGCCAGCAGCTTTGAGTTGGCAACTAATGAAAAACTGTTTTTT. The variable domain in full, completed from reference TRBV5-1 and TRBJ1-4, reads KAGVTQTPRYLIKTRGQQVTLSCSPISGHRSVSWYQQTPGQGLQFLFEYFSETQRNKGNFPGRFSGRQFSNSRSEMNVSTLELGDSALYLCASSFELATNEKLFFGSGTQLSVL.

This clone was seen only a few times. The rearrangement uses TRBV6-2 or TRBV6-3 and TRBJ1-1; D is possibly TRBD1 (5 bases). CDR3 size: 15 residues. V was shortened by 5 bases and J by 4 bases, with 17 bases between the two germline ends. Germline CDR1 MNHEY, CDR2 SVGEGT. The CDR3 bases are TGTGCCAGCAGTGGAATGGGGGGTAACGGCACTGAAGCTTTCTTT. This encodes CASSGMGGNGTEAFF.

The J gene is TRBJ1-5, the V gene TRBV7-2; tentative D call: TRBD1 (5 bases). Trimming shortened V by 1 base and J by 9 bases, and 10 bases separated the two germline ends. The germline gives CDR1 SGHTA, CDR2 FQGNSA. The CDR3 is 13 amino acids. CDR3: CASSLEGWSPQHF. CDR3 nucleotides: TGTGCCAGCAGCTTAGAGGGGTGGTCGCCCCAGCATTTT.

The rearrangement joins TRBV18 to TRBJ1-4; the D gene is possibly TRBD1 (5 bases). This CDR3 contains 14 residues. V gave up 6 bases and J gave up 8 bases, with 16 bases separating them. CDR1 is KGHSH and CDR2 is LQKENI in the germline V gene. In nucleotides, the CDR3 is TGTGCCAGCTCGCACGGGACGGGAGAGGAAAAACTGTTTTTT. It encodes CASSHGTGEEKLFF.

The table lists this clone with a few counts. The V and J genes are TRBV30 and TRBJ1-1, with 8 bases identical to TRBD1. Germline V gene data show CDR1 as GTSNPN and CDR2 as SVGIG (reference sequence). The CDR3 is made up of 13 amino acids. The V segment lost 5 bases and the J segment 3 bases; nucleotides outside the gene matches: 5. The CDR3 loop is CAWSRGPDTEAFF. The DNA of the CDR3 is TGTGCCTGGTCCAGGGGGCCTGACACTGAAGCTTTCTTT.

The chain uses TRBV6-5 and TRBJ1-1; D is undetermined. The V end lost 6 bases, the J end lost 7 bases, and 12 bases lay between the germline ends. The CDR3 is 12 residues long. CDR1 is MNHEY, CDR2 SVGAGI, per germline. The CDR3 region is CASSVRAYEAFF. CDR3 DNA: TGTGCCAGCAGCGTTAGAGCGTATGAAGCTTTCTTT.

V is TRBV6-5 and J is TRBJ2-5, with 8 bases that match TRBD2. Losses at the gene ends were 6 bases for V and 1 base for J; bases not matched to a gene: 7. Germline loops: CDR1 MNHEY, CDR2 SVGAGI. This CDR3 contains 15 residues. This CDR3 reads CASRRAGALQETQYF. CDR3 coding DNA: TGTGCCAGCAGAAGAGCGGGAGCACTCCAAGAGACCCAGTACTTC.

The chain joins TRBV4-1 to TRBJ1-3; TRBD1 matches 9 bases. The CDR3 contains 16 residues. Trimming took 1 base from V and 2 from J; bases not matched to a gene: 3. Germline values: CDR1 MGHRA, CDR2 YSYEKL. The CDR3 DNA sequence: TGCGCCAGCAGCCAAGTCCGGGACAGGGCTGGAAACACCATATATTTT. Translating gives CASSQVRDRAGNTIYF.

This rearrangement joins TRBV6-2 or TRBV6-3 to TRBJ2-1, with a weak D call TRBD2 (5 bases). Germline V gives CDR1 MNHEY, CDR2 SVGEGT. The CDR3 spans 11 residues. Trimming pared 5 bases from V and 12 bases from J, leaving 11 bases between. For the CDR3, the DNA is TGTGCCAGCAGTATCGGGGTGCTGCAGTTCTTC. It translates to CASSIGVLQFF.

The chain links TRBV19 to TRBJ2-3; D uncertain. Trimming removed 5 bases from V and 1 base from J, with 4 bases in between. The CDR3 length is 12 residues. CDR1 and CDR2 from the germline V gene are LNHDA and SQIVND (reference sequence). The CDR3 region is CASSPGTDTQYF. The CDR3, as DNA: TGTGCCAGTAGTCCCGGCACAGATACGCAGTATTTT.

This clone has just one count. The chain uses TRBV6-6 and TRBJ1-1; perhaps TRBD1 as D (6 bases). Germline V lookup: CDR1 MNHNY, CDR2 SVGAGI (reference sequence). V lost 2 bases and J 8 bases, leaving 12 bases between the germline ends. The CDR3 spans 13 residues. The CDR3 is CASSYDTGREAFF. The CDR3, as DNA: TGTGCCAGCAGTTACGATACAGGGCGGGAAGCTTTCTTT.

This chain uses TRBV7-6 with TRBJ2-3; TRBD2 matches at 10 bases. The CDR3 loop spans 13 amino acids. J was trimmed by 4 bases and V by 8 bases; bases with no gene match: 3. Germline V gene lookup returns CDR1 SGHVS and CDR2 FNYEAQ. CDR3 loop: CASRLAGADTQYF. As DNA, the CDR3 is TGTGCCAGCCGGCTAGCGGGAGCAGATACGCAGTATTTT.

The chain is built from TRBV7-9 and TRBJ1-1; possible D gene TRBD1, 6 bases. The CDR3 is 14 residues long. V lost 5 bases and J lost 5, with 15 bases in between. CDR1 and CDR2 from the germline V gene are SEHNR and FQNEAQ (reference sequence). The CDR3 is CASSPGGARTEAFF. The CDR3 coding sequence is TGTGCCAGCAGCCCCGGGGGGGCGCGTACTGAAGCTTTCTTT. Filled out from reference TRBV7-9 and TRBJ1-1, the complete variable domain reads DTGVSQNPRHKITKRGQNVTFRCDPISEHNRLYWYRQTLGQGPEFLTYFQNEAQLEKSRLLSDRFSAERPKGSFSTLEIQRTEQGDSAMYLCASSPGGARTEAFFGQGTRLTVV.

Turning to this clone: This specimen includes other DNA sequences encoding the same CDR3. The rearrangement joins TRBV19 to TRBJ2-1, with D possibly being TRBD2 (6 bases). Trimming cost V 4 bases and J 4 bases, with 11 bases left between them. The CDR3 loop spans 14 amino acids. The germline V gene has CDR1 LNHDA and CDR2 SQIVND (reference sequence). For the CDR3, the DNA is TGTGCCAGTAGTAGTGGCGGGGATTACAATGAGCAGTTCTTC. Its protein product is CASSSGGDYNEQFF.

The chain has TRBV7-2 and TRBJ1-2; unclear D gene. Trimming stripped 5 bases from V and 4 bases from J, with 11 bases between. In germline, CDR1 is SGHTA, CDR2 FQGNSA. There are 13 residues in the CDR3. In DNA, the CDR3 is TGTGCCAGCAGCCCCCCCACGAGCTATGGCTACACCTTC. Translation: CASSPPTSYGYTF.

The gene calls are TRBV7-2 and TRBJ2-7; 14 bases map to TRBD2. The V and J ends lost 8 bases and 0 bases, in that order; junction bases with no gene match: 6. Germline assignment: CDR1 SGHTA and CDR2 FQGNSA. The CDR3 is made up of 16 amino acids. In nucleotides, the CDR3 is TGTGCCAGCCAGGGACTAGCGGGGGCTCCCTCCTACGAGCAGTACTTC. Its protein is CASQGLAGAPSYEQYF.

Comment on this clone: An end of the junction differs from the germline gene, which may be a read error. Other DNA sequences in this sample translate to the same CDR3. The V gene is TRBV10-2, the J gene TRBJ1-6; D is uncertain. Germline lookup yields CDR1 WSHSY and CDR2 SAAADI. This CDR3 is built from 14 residues. This CDR3 reads CASKYSLLNSPLHF. CDR3 nucleotide sequence: TGCGCCAGCAAATATAGTCTTTTGAATTCACCTCTCCACTTT.

The chain has TRBV30 and TRBJ1-5; D not resolved. This CDR3 has 14 amino acids. Germline V lookup: CDR1 GTSNPN, CDR2 SVGIG (reference sequence). V was clipped by 1 base and J by 6 bases, with 13 bases between them. This chain's CDR3 is CAWSAGPAVQPQHF. CDR3 DNA sequence: TGTGCCTGGAGTGCCGGCCCCGCGGTTCAGCCCCAGCATTTT.

The chain employs TRBV28 and TRBJ2-7; D is undetermined. The CDR3 contains 14 residues. Trimming left V 3 bases short and J 0 bases short, with 9 bases between. CDR1 is MDHEN and CDR2 is SYDVKM in the germline V gene. For the CDR3, the DNA is TGTGCCAGCAGTTTGTCGCCTAGCTCCTACGAGCAGTACTTC. Translating gives CASSLSPSSYEQYF.

V usage is TRBV6-5 and J usage is TRBJ1-2, with 9 bases matching TRBD1. Germline V gene sequence: CDR1 MNHEY, CDR2 SVGAGI. This CDR3 has 16 residues. V dropped 2 bases and J dropped 4; count of bases not matched to a gene: 8. CDR3 region: CASSYTPGQGIYGYTF. The DNA of the CDR3 is TGTGCCAGCAGTTACACTCCGGGACAGGGAATCTATGGCTACACCTTC.

The chain couples TRBV2 to TRBJ2-3, with TRBD1 as a possible D gene (5 bases). CDR3 length equals 12 residues. The V gene lost 3 bases and the J gene lost 8 bases, with 9 bases spanning the gap. CDR1 and CDR2 (germline): SNHLY, FYNNEI. Here the CDR3 reads CASSETDLTQYF. DNA of the CDR3: TGTGCCAGCAGTGAGACAGATCTTACGCAGTATTTT.

The chain employs TRBV7-3 and TRBJ2-1; possibly TRBD2 for D (7 bases). Per the germline V gene, CDR1 is SGHTA and CDR2 is FQGTGA. This CDR3 has 15 amino acids. The germline V and J ends were trimmed by 3 bases and 9 bases, with 18 bases remaining between them. CDR3 loop: CASSLARGGISEQFF. In DNA, the CDR3 is TGTGCCAGCAGCTTGGCAAGGGGGGGTATCAGTGAGCAGTTCTTC.